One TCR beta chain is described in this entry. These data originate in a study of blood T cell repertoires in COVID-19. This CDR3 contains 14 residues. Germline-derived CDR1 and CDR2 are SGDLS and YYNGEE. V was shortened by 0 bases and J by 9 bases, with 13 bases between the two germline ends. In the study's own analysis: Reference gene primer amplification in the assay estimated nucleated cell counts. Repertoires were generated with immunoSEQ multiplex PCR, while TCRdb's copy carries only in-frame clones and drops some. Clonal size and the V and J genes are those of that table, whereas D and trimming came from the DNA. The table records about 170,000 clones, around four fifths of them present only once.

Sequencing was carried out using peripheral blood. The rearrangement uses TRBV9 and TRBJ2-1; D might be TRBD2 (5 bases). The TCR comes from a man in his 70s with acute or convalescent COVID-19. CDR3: CASSVEIGRGEQFF. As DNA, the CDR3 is TGTGCCAGCAGCGTAGAGATAGGTCGGGGTGAGCAGTTCTTC.